One and the same sample provided the 21 T cell receptor beta chains below, sequenced in a study of immune characterization of retroperitoneal liposarcoma. In TCRdb, the PCR reads were re-called with MiXCR into one record per CDR3 protein. The sample carries 1,600 or so distinct CDR3 sequences, roughly 45% recorded once. The sequenced sample was tumor tissue. These receptor sequences come from a female donor with retroperitoneal liposarcoma.

The chain is built from TRBV7-2 and TRBJ2-1; 7 positions agree with TRBD1. The J call may not be correct, given that the DNA end is closer to TRBJ2-7. Germline V gene lookup returns CDR1 SGHTA and CDR2 FQGNSA. The CDR3 consists of 14 residues. CDR3 in amino acids: CASSSHRGHDEQYF. DNA for the CDR3: TGTGCCAGCAGCTCGCACAGGGGTCACGACGAGCAGTACTTC.

V gene TRBV27 combines with J gene TRBJ2-3, with D possibly being TRBD1 (6 bases). The germline V and J ends were trimmed by 2 bases and 0 bases, with 15 bases remaining between them. The CDR3 length is 17 residues. CDR1 and CDR2 from the germline V gene are MNHEY and SMNVEV (reference sequence). The CDR3 reads CASSLAKTRGSTDTQYF. The CDR3 DNA follows: TGTGCCAGCAGTTTAGCCAAAACCAGGGGAAGCACAGATACGCAGTATTTT.

Comment on this clonotype: At one boundary the junction diverges from the germline segment, which might be a read error. The DNA for the CDR3 is TGTGCCAGCAGCTTTCCAGGCCAAGAGACCCAGTACTTC. Translating gives CASSFPGQETQYF. This chain uses TRBV5-3 with TRBJ2-5; D remains ambiguous. TRBV5-3 is identified as an open reading frame with a role that is uncertain. The CDR3 extends over 13 amino acids.

The gene calls are TRBV6-8 and TRBJ2-5; TRBD1 agrees at 7 bases. The trim removed 2 bases at V and 7 bases at J, leaving 7 bases unmatched. The CDR3 has 14 amino acids. CDR1 is MNHGY and CDR2 is SAAAGT in the germline V gene. The CDR3 reads CASSYGDSDGTQYF. CDR3 nucleotide sequence: TGTGCCAGCAGTTACGGGGACAGCGACGGGACCCAGTACTTC.

This chain uses TRBV5-1 with TRBJ2-5; D is tentatively TRBD1 or TRBD2 (5 bases each). V gave up 3 bases and J gave up 2 bases, with 11 bases separating them. This CDR3 has 14 amino acids. Germline CDR1 is SGHRS and CDR2 is YFSETQ. This chain's CDR3 is CASSSGRIQETQYF. CDR3 DNA sequence: TGCGCCAGCAGCTCGGGACGGATACAAGAGACCCAGTACTTC.

This chain links TRBV6-1 with TRBJ2-1; TRBD1 matches at 11 bases. The CDR3 contains 15 residues. Germline loops: CDR1 MNHNS, CDR2 SASEGT. The V segment lost 10 bases and the J segment 10 bases; nucleotides outside the gene matches: 15. CDR3 bases: TGTGCCACCTTCGAATCGGGACAGGGGGTCCACGAGCAGTTCTTC. This sequence encodes CATFESGQGVHEQFF.

A few counts support this clonotype. The chain joins TRBV12-3 or TRBV12-4 to TRBJ2-1, with D maybe TRBD1 (5 bases). The V gene lost 5 bases and the J gene lost 5 bases, with 16 bases spanning the gap. The CDR3 runs to 15 residues. This chain's CDR3 is CASSLGVSHDNEQFF. The CDR3 DNA sequence: TGTGCCAGCAGTCTAGGGGTCAGCCACGACAATGAGCAGTTCTTC.

The chain links TRBV6-1 to TRBJ2-3; TRBD2 aligns across 8 bases. The CDR3 loop spans 15 amino acids. V lost 3 bases, J lost 4 bases, and 6 bases stayed unmatched. The germline V gene encodes CDR1 MNHNS and CDR2 SASEGT. CDR3 in DNA: TGTGCCAGCAGTGACAGTGCGGGAGGCGCAGATACGCAGTATTTT. It encodes CASSDSAGGADTQYF.

The rearrangement uses TRBV7-2 and TRBJ2-1, with 11 bases matching TRBD2. CDR1 and CDR2 (germline): SGHTA, FQGNSA. Trimming at V came to 2 bases and at J to 3 bases, leaving 9 bases not matched to a gene. The CDR3 runs to 18 residues. The CDR3 is CASSLRVTSGRFYNEQFF. In DNA form, the CDR3 reads TGTGCCAGCAGCTTAAGGGTCACTAGCGGGAGATTCTACAATGAGCAGTTCTTC. The variable domain in full, with the rest retrieved from reference TRBV7-2 and TRBJ2-1, is GAGVSQSPSNKVTEKGKDVELRCDPISGHTALYWYRQSLGQGLEFLIYFQGNSAPDKSGLPSDRFSAERTGGSVSTLTIQRTQQEDSAVYLCASSLRVTSGRFYNEQFFGPGTRLTVL.

This clonotype rates as large (0.1 to 1%). The CDR3 nucleotides are TGCGCCAGCAGTGAGTCGTTTGGGGGAGATACGCAGTATTTT. Translating gives CASSESFGGDTQYF. The J gene is TRBJ2-3, the V gene TRBV10-1; D is tentatively TRBD1 or TRBD2 (5 bases each). The V gene lost 0 bases and the J gene lost 5 bases, with 9 bases spanning the gap. Germline V gene sequence: CDR1 WNHNN, CDR2 SYGVQD (reference sequence). The CDR3 extends over 14 amino acids.

Here the CDR3 reads CASSPTPGQGNNEQFF. CDR3 DNA sequence: TGTGCCAGCAGCCCAACGCCGGGACAGGGGAACAATGAGCAGTTCTTC. The chain employs TRBV6-4 and TRBJ2-1; 10 nucleotides agree with TRBD1. V lost 6 bases to trimming and J lost 5 bases; unmatched junction nucleotides: 10. CDR3 length equals 16 residues. Germline CDR1 reads MRHNA; CDR2 reads SNTAGT.

This clonotype was detected only a few times. The CDR3 is CASSPRTGFSSYEQYF. The CDR3 nucleotides read TGTGCCAGCAGTCCCCGGACAGGGTTTAGCTCCTACGAGCAGTACTTC. The chain employs TRBV6-6 and TRBJ2-1, with 8 bases matching TRBD1. With the DNA end fitting TRBJ2-7 better, the J assignment may be wrong. The CDR3 sequence is 16 residues long. From germline, CDR1 is MNHNY and CDR2 SVGAGI (reference sequence).

Only a few counts were recorded for this clonotype. J is TRBJ2-1 and V is TRBV6-1; TRBD2 aligns across 8 bases. V dropped 2 bases and J dropped 7; count of bases not matched to a gene: 7. Germline V gives CDR1 MNHNS, CDR2 SASEGT. The CDR3 runs 15 residues. CDR3: CASSEFVGRGNEQFF. The CDR3 DNA reads as TGTGCCAGCAGTGAATTTGTCGGGAGGGGAAATGAGCAGTTCTTC.

As regards this clonotype: Mismatch with germline at one junction end may stem from a read error. This chain joins TRBV12-3 or TRBV12-4 and TRBJ2-1; possible D gene TRBD1, 6 bases. The CDR3 extends over 12 amino acids. DNA for the CDR3: TGTGCCAGCAGTCCCCGGACAGCTGAGCCGTACTTC. Translation: CASSPRTAEPYF.

This clonotype was counted between two and nine times. V and J are TRBV12-3 or TRBV12-4 and TRBJ2-1; 9 bases are a match to TRBD2. The end of the DNA aligns better with TRBJ2-7, so the J call may be wrong. There are 17 residues in the CDR3. CDR3 sequence: CASSLVVSGGAYNEQYF. The DNA for the CDR3 is TGTGCCAGCAGTTTAGTAGTTAGCGGGGGTGCGTACAATGAGCAGTACTTC.

This clonotype has only a few counts. CDR3 loop: CASSEQYSYGYTF. The DNA of the CDR3 is TGTGCCAGCAGTGAACAGTATAGCTATGGCTACACCTTC. This chain connects TRBV6-1 to TRBJ1-2; D not certain. This CDR3 spans 13 amino acids. With 2 bases removed from V and 4 bases from J, the gap between germline ends came to 8 bases. Germline CDR1 reads MNHNS; CDR2 reads SASEGT.

The rearrangement joins TRBV6-6 to TRBJ2-3; TRBD2 might be the D (5 bases). The tail of the sequence fits TRBJ2-1 better, so the J call may be wrong. Germline-derived CDR1 and CDR2 are MNHNY and SVGAGI (reference sequence). The CDR3 is 13 amino acids. The CDR3 nucleotides read TGTGCCAGCAGTTACTCCCTAGCAGGAAGGCAGTTCTTC. This gives the protein CASSYSLAGRQFF.

This clonotype is classed as medium-sized. The rearrangement joins TRBV7-2 to TRBJ2-4; possibly TRBD2 for D (6 bases). Germline V gives CDR1 SGHTA, CDR2 FQGNSA. CDR3 length: 16 residues. The V gene lost 4 bases and the J gene lost 0 bases, with 13 bases spanning the gap. The CDR3 nucleotides are TGTGCCAGCAGCTACCGCGGGGCCGGAGCCAAAAACATTCAGTACTTC. The encoded protein is CASSYRGAGAKNIQYF.

A single count supports this clonotype. The chain joins TRBV10-1 to TRBJ2-1; 7 bases are a match to TRBD2. This CDR3 spans 16 amino acids. The germline V gene encodes CDR1 WNHNN and CDR2 SYGVQD (reference sequence). After removal of 6 bases from V and 0 bases from J, the junction contained 8 bases not matched to a gene. The CDR3 coding sequence is TGCGCCAGCAGCCCCGTAGCGGGTAGCTCCTACAATGAGCAGTTCTTC. Its translation is CASSPVAGSSYNEQFF.

The chain uses TRBV10-1 and TRBJ2-7; D gene ambiguous. In germline, CDR1 is WNHNN, CDR2 SYGVQD (reference sequence). The CDR3 contains 15 residues. V lost 0 bases to trimming and J lost 0 bases, with 9 bases between them. This CDR3 is CASSESAASSYEQYF. CDR3 DNA sequence: TGCGCCAGCAGTGAGTCGGCCGCAAGCTCCTACGAGCAGTACTTC.

The chain joins TRBV6-1 to TRBJ2-5; 8 nucleotides line up with TRBD1. The J call may be faulty, since TRBJ2-1 better matches the DNA end. CDR1 is MNHNS and CDR2 is SASEGT in the germline V gene. This CDR3 comprises 13 residues. Here the CDR3 reads CATDRTGKETQFF. The CDR3 DNA follows: TGTGCCACCGACCGGACAGGGAAAGAGACCCAGTTCTTC.